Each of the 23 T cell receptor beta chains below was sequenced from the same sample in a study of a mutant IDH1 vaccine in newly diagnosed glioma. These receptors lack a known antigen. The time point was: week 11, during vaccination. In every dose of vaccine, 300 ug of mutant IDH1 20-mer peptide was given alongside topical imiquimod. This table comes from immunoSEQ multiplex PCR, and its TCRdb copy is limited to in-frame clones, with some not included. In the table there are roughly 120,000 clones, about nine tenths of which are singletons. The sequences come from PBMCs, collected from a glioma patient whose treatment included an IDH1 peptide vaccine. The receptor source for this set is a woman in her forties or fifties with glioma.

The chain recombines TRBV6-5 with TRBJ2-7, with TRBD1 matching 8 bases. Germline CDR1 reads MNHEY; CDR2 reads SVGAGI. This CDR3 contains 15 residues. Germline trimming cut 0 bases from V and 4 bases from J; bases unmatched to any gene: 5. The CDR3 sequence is CASSYSLGQVYEQYF. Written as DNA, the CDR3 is TGTGCCAGCAGTTACTCGTTGGGACAGGTTTACGAGCAGTACTTC.

The DNA of the CDR3 is TGTGCCAGCAGGACGGATTATAGCAATCAGCCCCAGCATTTT. Protein product: CASRTDYSNQPQHF. The chain has TRBV6-1 and TRBJ1-5, with D unresolved. This CDR3 has 14 residues. Germline V gene sequence: CDR1 MNHNS, CDR2 SASEGT. V was cut by 6 bases and J by 0 bases, with 9 bases left in between.

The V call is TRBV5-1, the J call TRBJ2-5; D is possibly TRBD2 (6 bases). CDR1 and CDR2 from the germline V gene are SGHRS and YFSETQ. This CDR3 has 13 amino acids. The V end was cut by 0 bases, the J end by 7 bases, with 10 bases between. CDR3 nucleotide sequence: TGCGCCAGCAGCTTGGAGGGAGGAGGGACCCAGTACTTC. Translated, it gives CASSLEGGGTQYF.

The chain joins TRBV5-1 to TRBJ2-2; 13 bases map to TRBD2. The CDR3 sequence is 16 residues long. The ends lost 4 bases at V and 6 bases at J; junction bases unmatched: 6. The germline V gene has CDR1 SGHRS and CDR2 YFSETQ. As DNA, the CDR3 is TGCGCCAGCAGCAGGACTAGCGGGAGTATTGCCGGGGAGCTGTTTTTT. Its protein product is CASSRTSGSIAGELFF.

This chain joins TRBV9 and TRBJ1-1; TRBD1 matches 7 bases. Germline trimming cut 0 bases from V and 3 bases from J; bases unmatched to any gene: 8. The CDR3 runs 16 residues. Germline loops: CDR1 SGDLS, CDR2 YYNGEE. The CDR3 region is CASSVGGGLDDTEAFF. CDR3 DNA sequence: TGTGCCAGCAGCGTAGGAGGGGGCTTGGACGACACTGAAGCTTTCTTT.

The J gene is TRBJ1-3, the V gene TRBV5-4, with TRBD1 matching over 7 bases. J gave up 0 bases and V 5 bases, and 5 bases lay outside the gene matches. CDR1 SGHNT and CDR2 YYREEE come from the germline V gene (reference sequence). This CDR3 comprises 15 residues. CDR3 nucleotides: TGTGCCAGCAGACGGACAGGCGACTCTGGAAACACCATATATTTT. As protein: CASRRTGDSGNTIYF.

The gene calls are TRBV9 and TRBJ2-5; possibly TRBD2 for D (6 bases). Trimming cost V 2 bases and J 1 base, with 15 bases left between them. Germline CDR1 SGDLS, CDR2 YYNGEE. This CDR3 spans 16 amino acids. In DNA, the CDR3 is TGTGCCAGCAGCGTTGGAGGGTTAAGGGCCCAAGAGACCCAGTACTTC. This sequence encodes CASSVGGLRAQETQYF.

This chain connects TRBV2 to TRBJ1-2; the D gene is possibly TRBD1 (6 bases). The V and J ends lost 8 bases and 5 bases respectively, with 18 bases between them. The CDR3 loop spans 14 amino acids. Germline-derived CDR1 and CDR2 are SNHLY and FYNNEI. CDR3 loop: CASPGIVRGYGYTF. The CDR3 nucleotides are TGTGCCAGCCCAGGTATTGTCAGGGGATATGGCTACACCTTC.

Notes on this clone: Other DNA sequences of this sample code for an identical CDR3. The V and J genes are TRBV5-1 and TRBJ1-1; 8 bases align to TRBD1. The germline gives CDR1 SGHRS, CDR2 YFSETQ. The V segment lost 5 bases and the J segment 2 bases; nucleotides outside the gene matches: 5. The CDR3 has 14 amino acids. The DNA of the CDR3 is TGCGCCAGCAGTCCGGACAGGGATAACACTGAAGCTTTCTTT. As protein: CASSPDRDNTEAFF.

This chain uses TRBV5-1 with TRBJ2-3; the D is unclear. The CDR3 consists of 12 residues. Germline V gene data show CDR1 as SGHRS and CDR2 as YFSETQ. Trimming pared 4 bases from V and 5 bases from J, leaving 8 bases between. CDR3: CASSPTLDTQYF. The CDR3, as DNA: TGCGCCAGCAGCCCGACCTTAGATACGCAGTATTTT.

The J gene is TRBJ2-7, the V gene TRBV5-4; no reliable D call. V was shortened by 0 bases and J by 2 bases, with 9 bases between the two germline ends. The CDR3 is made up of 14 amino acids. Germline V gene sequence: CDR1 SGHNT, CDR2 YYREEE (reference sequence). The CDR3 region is CASSLEAGTYEQYF. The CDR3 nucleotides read TGTGCCAGCAGCTTGGAAGCCGGAACCTACGAGCAGTACTTC.

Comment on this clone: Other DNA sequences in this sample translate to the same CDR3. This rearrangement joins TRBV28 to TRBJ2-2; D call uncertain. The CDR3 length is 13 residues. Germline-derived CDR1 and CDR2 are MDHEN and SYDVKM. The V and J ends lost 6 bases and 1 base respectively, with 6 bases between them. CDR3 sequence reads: CASSLGNTGELFF. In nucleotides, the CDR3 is TGTGCCAGCAGCCTCGGGAACACCGGGGAGCTGTTTTTT.

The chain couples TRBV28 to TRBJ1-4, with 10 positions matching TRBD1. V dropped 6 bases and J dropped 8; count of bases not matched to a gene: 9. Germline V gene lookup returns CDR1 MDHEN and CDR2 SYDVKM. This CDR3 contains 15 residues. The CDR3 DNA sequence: TGTGCCAGCAGGGGCGGGGACAGGGGAGTCGAAAAACTGTTTTTT. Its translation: CASRGGDRGVEKLFF.

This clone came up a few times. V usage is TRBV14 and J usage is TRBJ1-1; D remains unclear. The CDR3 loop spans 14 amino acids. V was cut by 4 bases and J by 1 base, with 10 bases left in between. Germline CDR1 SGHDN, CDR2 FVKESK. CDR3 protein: CASSPHMRNTEAFF. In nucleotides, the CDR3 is TGTGCCAGCAGCCCTCACATGAGGAACACTGAAGCTTTCTTT. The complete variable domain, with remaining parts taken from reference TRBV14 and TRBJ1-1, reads EAGVTQFPSHSVIEKGQTVTLRCDPISGHDNLYWYRRVMGKEIKFLLHFVKESKQDESGMPNNRFLAERTGGTYSTLKVQPAELEDSGVYFCASSPHMRNTEAFFGQGTRLTVV.

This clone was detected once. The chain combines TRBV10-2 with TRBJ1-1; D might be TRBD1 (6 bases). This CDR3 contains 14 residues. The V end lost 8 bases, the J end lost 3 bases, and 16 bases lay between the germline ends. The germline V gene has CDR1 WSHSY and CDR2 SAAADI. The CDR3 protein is CASATTGSYTEAFF. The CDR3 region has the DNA TGCGCCAGCGCCACCACAGGGAGCTACACTGAAGCTTTCTTT.

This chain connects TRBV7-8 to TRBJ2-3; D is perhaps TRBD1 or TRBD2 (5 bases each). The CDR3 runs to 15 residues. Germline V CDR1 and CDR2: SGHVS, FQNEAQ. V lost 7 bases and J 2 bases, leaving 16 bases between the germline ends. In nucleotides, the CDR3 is TGTGCCAGCACCAATCGAGGGGCTTACACAGATACGCAGTATTTT. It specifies CASTNRGAYTDTQYF.

The CDR3 DNA is TGTGCCAGCATCCAACCCCGGGACAGGGGATTCGTAGGGACCCAGTACTTC. This gives the protein CASIQPRDRGFVGTQYF. The chain joins TRBV21-1 to TRBJ2-5; the table's D call TRBD1 went unverified against the DNA. TRBV21-1 represents a pseudogene. The CDR3 loop spans 17 amino acids.

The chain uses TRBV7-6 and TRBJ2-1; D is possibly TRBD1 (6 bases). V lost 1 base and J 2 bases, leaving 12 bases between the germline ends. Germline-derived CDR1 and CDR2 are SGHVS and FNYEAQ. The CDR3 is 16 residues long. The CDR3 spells CASSLEGPGAYNEQFF. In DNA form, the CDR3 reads TGTGCCAGCAGCTTAGAGGGGCCAGGGGCCTACAATGAGCAGTTCTTC. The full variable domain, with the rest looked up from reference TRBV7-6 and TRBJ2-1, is GAGVSQSPRYKVTKRGQDVALRCDPISGHVSLYWYRQALGQGPEFLTYFNYEAQQDKSGLPNDRFSAERPEGSISTLTIQRTEQRDSAMYRCASSLEGPGAYNEQFFGPGTRLTVL.

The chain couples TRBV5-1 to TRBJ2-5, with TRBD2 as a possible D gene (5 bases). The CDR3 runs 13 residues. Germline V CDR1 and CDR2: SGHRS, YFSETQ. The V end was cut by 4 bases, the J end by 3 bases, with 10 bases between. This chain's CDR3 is CASSLTSEETQYF. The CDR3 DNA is TGCGCCAGCAGCCTAACTAGTGAAGAGACCCAGTACTTC.

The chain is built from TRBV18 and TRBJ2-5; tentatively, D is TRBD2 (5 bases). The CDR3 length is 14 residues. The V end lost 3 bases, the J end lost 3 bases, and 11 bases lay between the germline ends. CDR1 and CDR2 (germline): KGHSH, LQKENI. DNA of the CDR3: TGTGCCAGCTCACCCCGGACTGAAGAAGAGACCCAGTACTTC. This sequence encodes CASSPRTEEETQYF. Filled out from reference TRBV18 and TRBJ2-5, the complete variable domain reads NAGVMQNPRHLVRRRGQEARLRCSPMKGHSHVYWYRQLPEEGLKFMVYLQKENIIDESGMPKERFSAEFPKEGPSILRIQQVVRGDSAAYFCASSPRTEEETQYFGPGTRLLVL.

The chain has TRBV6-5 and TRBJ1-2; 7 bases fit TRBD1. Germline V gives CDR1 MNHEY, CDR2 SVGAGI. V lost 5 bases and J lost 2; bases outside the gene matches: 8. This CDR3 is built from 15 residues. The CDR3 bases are TGTGCCAGCAGTACCCCTAGGGGGCTAAACTATGGCTACACCTTC. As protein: CASSTPRGLNYGYTF.

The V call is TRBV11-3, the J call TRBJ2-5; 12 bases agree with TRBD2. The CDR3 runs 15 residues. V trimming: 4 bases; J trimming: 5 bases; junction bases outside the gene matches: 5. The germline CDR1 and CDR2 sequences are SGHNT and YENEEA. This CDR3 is CASSSGLAGLETQYF. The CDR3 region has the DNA TGTGCCAGCAGCTCCGGACTAGCGGGACTGGAGACCCAGTACTTC.

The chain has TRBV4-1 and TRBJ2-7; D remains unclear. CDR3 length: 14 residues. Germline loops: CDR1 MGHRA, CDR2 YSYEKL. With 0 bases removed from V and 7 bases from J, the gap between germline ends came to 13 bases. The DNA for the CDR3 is TGCGCCAGCAGCCAAGACCATGGACCTCGGGAGCAGTACTTC. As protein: CASSQDHGPREQYF.